This T cell receptor beta chain was profiled in a study of blood T cell repertoires in COVID-19. V was pared by 5 bases and J by 3 bases, with 12 bases of the junction left unmatched. CDR3 length: 16 amino acids. Germline loops: CDR1 KGHSH, CDR2 LQKENI. TCRdb's table, derived via immunoSEQ multiplex PCR, lists solely in-frame clones and lacks some. The data show about 59,000 clones, with 91% seen just once and about 8.1% held by the top ten. The J gene is TRBJ2-7, the V gene TRBV18; TRBD1 agrees at 8 bases. The sequenced material came from peripheral blood. This TCR came from a human donor in a cohort sampled during active COVID-19. DNA of the CDR3: TGTGCCAGCTCATCCCGCGCTTCAGGGGGCGGCTACGAGCAGTACTTC. It codes for CASSSRASGGGYEQYF.